The T cell receptor (beta chain) described here comes from a study of post-analysis software for immune sequencing data. Study context: Both relapsing-remitting and secondary progressive multiple sclerosis featured among the disease courses, as did progressive-relapsing multiple sclerosis.

Overall study results and limits: F-measure co-clustering was strong for batch-matched samples. Multiple sclerosis was associated with a significant reduction in normalized Chao1 diversity relative to controls. A handful of TRBV segments (TRBV5-6, TRBV5-1 and TRBV20-1 among them) occurred more frequently in patients than in controls.

This clonotype occurred a few times. The antigen remains undetermined. Per the germline V gene, CDR1 is SQVTM and CDR2 is ANQGSEA. After removal of 6 bases from V and 3 bases from J, the junction contained 16 bases not matched to a gene. This CDR3 is built from 18 residues. Researchers reported that TCR beta cDNA libraries carried unique molecular identifiers. Starting from roughly 1 to 10 million T cells, the study yielded about 500,000 cDNA molecules. Via MiXCR, TCRdb re-called the PCR reads, giving one row per CDR3 protein. The sample records fewer than 900,000 distinct CDR3 sequences, around 42% being singletons.

The receptor was isolated from a girl aged 10-17 years with multiple sclerosis. The chain carries TRBV29-1 and TRBJ2-4; 11 bases are shared with TRBD2. Sequencing was carried out using blood. The chain's CDR3 is CSVGNLAGGGANKNIQYF. CDR3 sequence (DNA): TGCAGCGTCGGAAACCTAGCGGGAGGAGGGGCCAACAAAAACATTCAGTACTTC.